What follows are 20 T cell receptor beta chains derived from one specimen sequenced in a study of shared clonotypes between healthy human individuals. TCRdb's copy holds only in-frame clones and misses some; the assay was immunoSEQ multiplex PCR. The data contain 950,000 to 1,100,000 clones, around 78% of them singletons. Input material: memory CD4+ T cells from PBMCs. Subset: CD45RA-negative fraction. These receptors were collected from a man in his late teens or twenties in good health. Some clones in this sample may be carry-over from other donors' samples.

This chain joins TRBV19 and TRBJ2-1; possibly TRBD1 or TRBD2 for D (5 bases each). Trimming stripped 4 bases from V and 6 bases from J, with 10 bases between. The CDR3 sequence is 13 residues long. Per the germline V gene, CDR1 is LNHDA and CDR2 is SQIVND (reference sequence). CDR3 sequence reads: CASSKRGGNEQFF. The CDR3 DNA reads TGTGCCAGTAGTAAACGGGGCGGCAATGAGCAGTTCTTC. The entire variable domain, with the rest obtained from reference TRBV19 and TRBJ2-1, is as follows: DGGITQSPKYLFRKEGQNVTLSCEQNLNHDAMYWYRQDPGQGLRLIYYSQIVNDFQKGDIAEGYSVSREKKESFPLTVTSAQKNPTAFYLCASSKRGGNEQFFGPGTRLTVL.

The DNA of the CDR3 is TGCGCCAGCAGCTTATCCCCTCGGGAGCCCCAGCATTTT. This encodes CASSLSPREPQHF. The chain joins TRBV5-1 to TRBJ1-5; no firm D call. Germline CDR1 SGHRS, CDR2 YFSETQ. The CDR3 extends over 13 amino acids. V dropped 2 bases and J dropped 8 bases, with 11 bases sitting between them.

The chain links TRBV19 to TRBJ2-5; D unresolved. The CDR3 runs 18 residues. Trimming stripped 1 base from V and 7 bases from J, with 25 bases between. CDR1 is LNHDA, CDR2 SQIVND, per germline (reference sequence). CDR3 loop: CASSIGPGSLPTLGTQYF. The CDR3, as DNA: TGTGCCAGTAGTATAGGTCCCGGGTCGCTCCCGACCCTCGGGACCCAGTACTTC.

DNA for the CDR3: TGTGCCAGCACTTGGACTAGGGGCACCGGGGAGCTGTTTTTT. Its translation: CASTWTRGTGELFF. The J gene is TRBJ2-2, the V gene TRBV11-2; 7 bases align to TRBD2. In germline, CDR1 is SGHAT, CDR2 FQNNGV. The ends lost 7 bases at V and 4 bases at J; junction bases unmatched: 6. This CDR3 contains 14 residues.

V and J are TRBV4-3 and TRBJ1-4, with a weak D call TRBD1 (6 bases). The CDR3 runs to 14 residues. Per the germline V gene, CDR1 is LGHNA and CDR2 is YSLEER. Trimming shortened V by 7 bases and J by 10 bases, and 19 bases separated the two germline ends. The CDR3 nucleotides are TGCGCCAGCAAGAGGTCGGGGGGCGAGGGAAAACTGTTTTTT. This gives the protein CASKRSGGEGKLFF.

V gene TRBV5-1 combines with J gene TRBJ2-5; TRBD1 aligns across 8 bases. From germline, CDR1 is SGHRS and CDR2 YFSETQ. The CDR3 is 14 residues long. The V gene end was trimmed by 7 bases and the J gene end by 3 bases; junction bases not matched to a gene: 8. The chain's CDR3 is CASSRTGIEETQYF. For the CDR3, the DNA is TGCGCCAGCTCCAGGACAGGGATCGAAGAGACCCAGTACTTC. Full variable domain (missing parts from reference TRBV5-1 and TRBJ2-5): KAGVTQTPRYLIKTRGQQVTLSCSPISGHRSVSWYQQTPGQGLQFLFEYFSETQRNKGNFPGRFSGRQFSNSRSEMNVSTLELGDSALYLCASSRTGIEETQYFGPGTRLLVL.

The chain employs TRBV7-9 and TRBJ1-4, with D uncertain. The V gene's germline CDR1 is SEHNR and CDR2 FQNEAQ (reference sequence). The CDR3 sequence is 13 residues long. V dropped 2 bases and J dropped 7 bases, with 8 bases sitting between them. Here the CDR3 DNA reads TGTGCCAGCAGCTTATGGTTGTTTGAAAAACTGTTTTTT. Translation: CASSLWLFEKLFF.

J is TRBJ2-6 and V is TRBV14; D gene uncertain. V lost 0 bases, J lost 1 base, and 10 bases lay in between. The CDR3 spans 17 residues. Germline assignment: CDR1 SGHDN and CDR2 FVKESK. DNA of the CDR3: TGTGCCAGCAGCCAAGATGGGCATCCATCTGGGGCCAACGTCCTGACTTTC. It translates to CASSQDGHPSGANVLTF.

CDR3 residues: CASSPGLLYNEQFF. In DNA form, the CDR3 reads TGTGCCAGCAGCCCCGGACTGCTTTACAATGAGCAGTTCTTC. This chain joins TRBV7-2 and TRBJ2-1, with D perhaps TRBD2 (5 bases). Germline CDR1 and CDR2: SGHTA and FQGNSA. The CDR3 is made up of 14 amino acids. V lost 5 bases, J lost 4 bases, and 12 bases lay in between.

The chain joins TRBV19 to TRBJ1-2; D is unclear. CDR1 LNHDA and CDR2 SQIVND come from the germline V gene (reference sequence). The CDR3 loop spans 12 amino acids. Between the trimmed V and J ends, which lost 6 bases and 10 bases, there was a span of 15 bases. This CDR3 reads CASSHISEDYTF. The CDR3 DNA follows: TGTGCCAGTAGCCACATAAGTGAGGACTACACCTTC.

Notes on this clone: The same CDR3 also results from other DNA sequences found in this sample. The chain joins TRBV19 to TRBJ2-7; maybe TRBD2 (6 bases). Germline CDR1 and CDR2: LNHDA and SQIVND (reference sequence). This CDR3 has 13 amino acids. The V end lost 3 bases, the J end lost 7 bases, and 13 bases lay between the germline ends. The CDR3 is CASSIGKAGEQYF. The CDR3 DNA reads as TGTGCCAGTAGTATCGGCAAGGCGGGGGAGCAGTACTTC.

The V gene is TRBV5-1, the J gene TRBJ1-1; the D gene is possibly TRBD1 (5 bases). Trimming stripped 2 bases from V and 5 bases from J, with 16 bases between. The CDR3 has 15 amino acids. CDR1 and CDR2 from the germline V gene are SGHRS and YFSETQ. CDR3 coding DNA: TGCGCCAGCAGCTTTTCTGGGGCCGGGGGGACTGAAGCTTTCTTT. It codes for CASSFSGAGGTEAFF.

This clone was recorded once. The CDR3 here is CATSTGSAEDSYGYTF. The CDR3 coding sequence is TGTGCCACCAGCACCGGGTCGGCAGAAGATTCCTATGGCTACACCTTC. The genes are TRBV15 and TRBJ1-2; D uncertain. The CDR3 spans 16 residues. Trimming stripped 4 bases from V and 4 bases from J, with 19 bases between. Looked up from germline, CDR1 is LNHNV and CDR2 is YYDKDF (reference sequence).

The genes are TRBV18 and TRBJ1-5; 10 bases line up with TRBD1. Germline V CDR1 and CDR2: KGHSH, LQKENI. V dropped 3 bases and J dropped 1; count of bases not matched to a gene: 3. CDR3 length: 16 amino acids. The CDR3 nucleotides are TGTGCCAGCTCACCCCAGGACAGGGGGAGCAATCAGCCCCAGCATTTT. It codes for CASSPQDRGSNQPQHF.

This clone was seen a single time. J is TRBJ2-2 and V is TRBV2, with D perhaps TRBD1 (6 bases). CDR1 is SNHLY, CDR2 FYNNEI, per germline. The CDR3 length is 16 residues. V lost 7 bases and J 0 bases, leaving 15 bases between the germline ends. CDR3 loop: CASKSTGHSNTGELFF. Here the CDR3 DNA reads TGTGCCAGCAAAAGTACGGGACATTCGAACACCGGGGAGCTGTTTTTT.

The chain joins TRBV5-6 to TRBJ1-1; D call uncertain. Deletions cut 4 bases from V and 0 bases from J, with 7 bases between. Germline CDR1 reads SGHDT; CDR2 reads YYEEEE. The CDR3 runs 13 residues. The CDR3 loop is CASSRAMNTEAFF. The CDR3 DNA follows: TGTGCCAGCAGCCGGGCTATGAACACTGAAGCTTTCTTT.

This chain uses TRBV6-5 with TRBJ2-1; 10 bases map to TRBD2. V was clipped by 4 bases and J by 5 bases; unmatched bases: 2. The CDR3 covers 14 residues. Per the germline V gene, CDR1 is MNHEY and CDR2 is SVGAGI. Here the CDR3 DNA reads TGTGCCAGCAGTTGGACTAGCGGCGACAATGAGCAGTTCTTC. Residues: CASSWTSGDNEQFF.

The CDR3 spells CASSDGRINTEAFF. The CDR3 nucleotides are TGTGCCAGCAGTGATGGCAGAATCAACACTGAAGCTTTCTTT. V gene TRBV6-1 combines with J gene TRBJ1-1; D is uncertain. This CDR3 comprises 14 residues. V was clipped by 3 bases and J by 2 bases, with 10 bases between them. CDR1 and CDR2 from the germline V gene are MNHNS and SASEGT.

The V gene is TRBV6-6, the J gene TRBJ2-1; D remains unclear. This CDR3 is 11 amino acids long. Germline V lookup: CDR1 MNHNY, CDR2 SVGAGI (reference sequence). V was pared by 8 bases and J by 4 bases, with 6 bases between. Here the CDR3 reads CASGPYNEQFF. CDR3 nucleotides: TGTGCCAGCGGCCCTTACAATGAGCAGTTCTTC.

The J gene is TRBJ2-7, the V gene TRBV20-1; a possible D gene is TRBD1 (6 bases). The germline gives CDR1 DFQATT, CDR2 SNEGSKA (reference sequence). The CDR3 is 11 residues long. Trimming removed 5 bases at V and 6 bases at J, with 11 bases between. The CDR3 DNA follows: TGCAGTGCTCAGGGGTCTCTCGAGCAGTACTTC. This gives the protein CSAQGSLEQYF.